This T cell receptor (beta chain) was recorded in a study of PD-1 blockade in classical Hodgkin lymphoma. Generated by immunoSEQ multiplex PCR, the TCRdb table keeps only in-frame clones and is missing some. Of more than 90,000 clones listed, around 81% are singletons. The CDR3 loop spans 13 amino acids. Per germline, CDR1 MNHNY and CDR2 SVGAGI (reference sequence). V gave up 7 bases and J gave up 1 base, with 8 bases separating them. Overall study findings and caveats: Reported baseline diversity: healthy donors highest, relapsed/refractory patients lowest.

Concerning this clone: Antigen specificity is unknown.

Relapses following autologous stem cell transplantation were seen in all patients, with brentuximab vedotin exposure varying. The clonotype originates from a human donor with classical Hodgkin lymphoma. The chain carries TRBV6-6 and TRBJ1-3; D is ambiguous. The material was peripheral blood mononuclear cells (PBMCs), obtained before the second cycle of nivolumab. DNA of the CDR3: TGTGCCAGCATGGCACAATCTGGAAACACCATATATTTT. Encoded protein: CASMAQSGNTIYF.